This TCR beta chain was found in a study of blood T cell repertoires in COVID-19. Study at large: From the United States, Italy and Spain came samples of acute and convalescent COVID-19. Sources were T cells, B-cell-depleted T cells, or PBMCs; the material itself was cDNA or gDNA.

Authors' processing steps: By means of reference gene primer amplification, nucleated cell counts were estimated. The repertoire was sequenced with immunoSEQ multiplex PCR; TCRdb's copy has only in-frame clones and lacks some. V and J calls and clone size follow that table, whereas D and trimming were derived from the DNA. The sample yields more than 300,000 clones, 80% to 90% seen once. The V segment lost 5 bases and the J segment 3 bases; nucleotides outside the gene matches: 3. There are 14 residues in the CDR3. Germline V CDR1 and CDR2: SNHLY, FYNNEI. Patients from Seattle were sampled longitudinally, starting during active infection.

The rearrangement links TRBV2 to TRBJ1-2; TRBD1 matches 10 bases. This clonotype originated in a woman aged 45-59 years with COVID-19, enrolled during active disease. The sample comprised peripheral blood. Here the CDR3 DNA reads TGTGCCAGCAGTCTAGGGACAGGGGACTATGGCTACACCTTC. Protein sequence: CASSLGTGDYGYTF.